This T cell receptor beta chain was captured by sequencing in a study of cytomegalovirus exposure and HLA in healthy donors. Notes on the study in general: A missense variant in DCLRE1C was later tied to TCR beta V- and J-gene trimming. A few chains tied to CMV proved CMV antigen-specific in vitro. Later on, an analysis found that several of the most significant clusters appeared to be linked to common viral pathogens, which included parvovirus B19.

The study ran its PCR with 60 Vbeta and 13 Jbeta primers. Source study methods: Unique TCR beta chains numbered around 80 million in a later analysis, with about 11 million shared. Sequenced by immunoSEQ multiplex PCR; TCRdb stores in-frame clones only, minus some. V and J calls and clone size follow that table, whereas D and trimming were derived from the DNA. The top ten hold 8.5% to 10% of the sample, which has around 100,000 clones, 75% to 80% seen once. As for this clone: The antigen is undetermined.

The source material was PBMCs. This sequence originates from a male donor in good health and CMV-seropositive.

The CDR3 sequence: CASSAPGQGATGELFF. The CDR3 coding sequence is TGTGCCAGCAGCGCACCGGGACAGGGGGCGACCGGGGAGCTGTTTTTT. V usage is TRBV7-9 and J usage is TRBJ2-2, with 12 bases fitting TRBD1. The J segment lost 5 bases and the V segment lost 5 bases, leaving 6 bases of the junction unmatched. The CDR3 length is 16 residues. CDR1 is SEHNR, CDR2 FQNEAQ, per germline (reference sequence). Full variable domain (missing parts from reference TRBV7-9 and TRBJ2-2): DTGVSQNPRHKITKRGQNVTFRCDPISEHNRLYWYRQTLGQGPEFLTYFQNEAQLEKSRLLSDRFSAERPKGSFSTLEIQRTEQGDSAMYLCASSAPGQGATGELFFGEGSRLTVL.